This T cell receptor beta chain comes out of a study of Ad26.COV2.S vaccination and SARS-CoV-2 variants (dated by TCRdb to 2020 to 2022). In the study overall: Vaccine-arm donors came from COV1001, a multicentre, randomized, double-blind, placebo-controlled phase I-IIa trial of Ad26.COV2.S in healthy adults. Ad26.COV2.S was administered intramuscularly at a dose of 5x10^10 or 1x10^11 viral particles, either as one shot or as two shots given 56 days apart. TCRbeta repertoire sequencing was used to assess the specificity and breadth of SARS-CoV-2-reactive T cell receptors after Ad26.COV2.S vaccination. The TCR-sequenced set comprised roughly 30 samples: roughly 19 Ad26.COV2.S vaccine recipients, 5 placebo recipients and 8 SARS-CoV-2 convalescent individuals. Participants in the trial were split at random into five groups of five each, receiving low-dose or high-dose Ad26.COV2.S once or twice, or else placebo on both occasions. Throughout the experiments and outcome assessment, investigators stayed blinded to trial group allocation. The study at large found these results: Comparing responses between vaccine doses or regimens was not something the study was powered to do. According to the authors, total T cell responses may have been underestimated by the TCR breadth and depth analyses. After vaccination, substantial breadth of spike-specific CD8+ and CD4+ T cell responses was reported. Compared with placebo recipients, Ad26.COV2.S recipients showed higher spike-specific TCR breadth (P = 0.0014). Vaccine and placebo recipients had comparable non-spike TCR breadth, which fits with the vaccine containing only spike.

The immunoSEQ Assay was used to sequence TCRbeta CDR3 regions. After extraction, genomic DNA underwent amplification by bias-controlled multiplex PCR, followed by high-throughput sequencing. On the authors' methods: To quantify the absolute abundance of every unique TCRbeta CDR3 region, sequences were collapsed and filtered. T cell fraction was estimated by normalizing TCRbeta template counts to usable DNA, which was measured by amplifying reference genes present in all nucleated cells. Repertoire TCRs were annotated as SARS-CoV-2-specific when V gene, CDR3 amino acid sequence and J gene were exactly matched to a known reactive TCR set. The reference SARS-CoV-2 TCR set came from MIRA and was filtered for enrichment in COVID-19-positive ImmuneCODE repertoires, removing public or cross-reactive TCRs. Using the MIRA antigens, annotated TCRs were further analysed by specific ORF or by position within an ORF. Breadth was defined as the number of annotated unique rearrangements divided by the total number of unique productive rearrangements, and depth was defined as the summed frequency of the annotated unique rearrangements. Two-sided Wilcoxon rank-sum tests were applied when comparing TCR breadth between groups. As stored in TCRdb, this immuneACCESS dataset retains in-frame rearrangements with V and J assigned. A fraction of the clones does not appear; measured against another copy, unresolved V genes explain less than half of the discrepancy, and the remainder lacks a known reason. For V, J and clone size, that table is used; D and trimming come from the DNA. The sample profile shows 300,000 to 400,000 clones; 75% to 90% of them were found once. Approximately 11% of the sample comes from the top ten.

From the cysteine up to the phenylalanine, the CDR3 has a length of 15 residues. CDR3 DNA is the only sequence kept; it has 45 bases, read in frame from the first base. V ends up 3 bases short and J 9 bases short, with an unmatched junction base count of 6. The germline V gene specifies KGHSH as CDR1 and LQKENI as CDR2. The treatment or condition label here, explained by the study, means: about 20 received Ad26.COV2.S at low or high dose, single or two shots; several received placebo; per-sample allocation not given. For vaccine and placebo recipients, repertoires were sequenced using samples collected on day 63 after the first injection. Cohort 1b enrolled 20 to 30 adults aged 18-55 years at a single site in Boston, USA, between 29 July and 7 August 2020. Ad26.COV2.S consisted of a replication-incompetent adenovirus type 26 vector by which a prefusion-stabilized SARS-CoV-2 spike protein from the original Wuhan strain was expressed.

This clone was seen a single time. This clone's antigen is unknown. No quality values exist for individual bases; no much larger clone is one base distant. The receptor chain draws on TRBV18 and TRBJ2-1; the junction holds 12 bases that match TRBD2. The sample here was peripheral blood, taken in a trial of Ad26.COV2.S vaccine versus placebo. The clonotype originates from a person aged 18-65 years who received the Ad26.COV2.S COVID-19 vaccine or a placebo. The DNA reads TGTGCCAGCTCACCTTCTAGCGGGGGGGCCGGTGAGCAGTTCTTC. This codes for CASSPSSGGAGEQFF.